This T cell receptor beta chain was obtained from a study of blood T cell repertoires in COVID-19. Looking at the study overall: Researchers got acute and convalescent COVID-19 samples from the United States, Italy and Spain. The cDNA or gDNA used as material had been derived from T cells, B-cell-depleted T cells, or PBMCs.

Source study methods: The assay estimated nucleated cells by amplifying reference gene primers. The repertoire was sequenced with immunoSEQ multiplex PCR; TCRdb's copy has only in-frame clones and lacks some. V and J calls and clone size are those listed in that table; D and trimming were worked out from the DNA. The data show 45,000 to 50,000 clones, over 80% seen once. Germline CDR1 and CDR2: LGHNA and YNFKEQ. The CDR3 is 15 amino acids. The germline V and J ends were trimmed by 2 bases and 0 bases, with 10 bases remaining between them. The receptor was isolated from a man aged 65 to 79 with acute or convalescent COVID-19. This chain connects TRBV4-2 to TRBJ1-1, with a weak D call TRBD1 (6 bases). The sample was peripheral blood. CDR3 DNA: TGTGCCAGCAGCCAACTGCAGGGGCTGAACACTGAAGCTTTCTTT. It codes for CASSQLQGLNTEAFF.